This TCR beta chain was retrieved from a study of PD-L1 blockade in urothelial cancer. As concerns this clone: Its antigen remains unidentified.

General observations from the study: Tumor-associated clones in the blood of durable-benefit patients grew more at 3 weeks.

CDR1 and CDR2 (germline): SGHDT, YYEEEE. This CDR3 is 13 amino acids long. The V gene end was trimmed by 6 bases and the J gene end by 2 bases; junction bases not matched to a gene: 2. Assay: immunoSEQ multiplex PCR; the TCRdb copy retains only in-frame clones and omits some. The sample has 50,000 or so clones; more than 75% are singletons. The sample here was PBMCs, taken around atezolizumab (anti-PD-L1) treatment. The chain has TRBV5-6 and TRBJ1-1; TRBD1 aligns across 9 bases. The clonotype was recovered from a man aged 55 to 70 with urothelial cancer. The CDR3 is CASTGQGNTEAFF. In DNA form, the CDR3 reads TGTGCCAGCACGGGACAGGGTAACACTGAAGCTTTCTTT.